This T cell receptor (beta chain) was documented in a study of early T cells in non-severe SARS-CoV-2 infection. About the research overall: It was bulk RNA from unsorted whole blood that was sequenced, and the chains were unpaired.

Trimming took 5 bases from V and 4 from J; bases not matched to a gene: 9. The germline CDR1 and CDR2 sequences are PRHDT and FYEKMQ (reference sequence). CDR3 length: 18 residues. As part of library construction, unique molecular identifiers were attached to individual cDNA molecules. TCRdb used MiXCR to reprocess the 5' RACE reads, holding one entry per CDR3 protein. The sample carries 95,000 to 120,000 distinct CDR3 sequences, around 10% recorded once. The V and J genes are TRBV13 and TRBJ2-4; 15 bases agree with TRBD2. Sequenced sample: whole blood. The source is an adult who was a healthcare worker with PCR-confirmed SARS-CoV-2 infection or an uninfected control (not recorded which). The CDR3 reads CASSGTSGRRNGKNIQYF. CDR3 nucleotide sequence: TGTGCCAGCAGCGGGACTAGCGGGAGGAGGAACGGGAAAAACATTCAGTACTTC.